The 20 T cell receptor beta chains below were found in one sample sequenced in a study of shared clonotypes between healthy human individuals. Assay used: immunoSEQ multiplex PCR; TCRdb lists only in-frame clones, some missing. The data show some 2,100,000 clones, around 93% seen once. Naive CD8 cells, CD45RO-negative and positively selected for CCR7, excluded terminally differentiated effector memory CD45RA+ cells. The sequenced material came from naive CD8+ T cells from PBMCs. The receptors were gathered from a man younger than 35 in good health. Some clones in this sample may be carry-over from other donors' samples.

Points on this clone: Other DNA sequences of this sample code for an identical CDR3. The CDR3 here is CASSLSLTYEQYF. In DNA form, the CDR3 reads TGTGCCAGCAGTTTATCGTTAACCTACGAGCAGTACTTC. V gene TRBV27 combines with J gene TRBJ2-7, with D unresolved. Germline CDR1 MNHEY, CDR2 SMNVEV (reference sequence). CDR3 length equals 13 residues. The V end was cut by 0 bases, the J end by 2 bases, with 5 bases between.

The chain couples TRBV19 to TRBJ1-1, with D hard to call. The CDR3 has 16 amino acids. CDR1 is LNHDA, CDR2 SQIVND, per germline (reference sequence). V lost 6 bases and J 1 base, leaving 18 bases between the germline ends. The CDR3 loop is CASSPMSGSENTEAFF. The CDR3 DNA sequence: TGTGCCAGTAGCCCCATGTCTGGGTCCGAGAACACTGAAGCTTTCTTT. Full variable domain (outside the CDR3, taken from reference TRBV19 and TRBJ1-1): DGGITQSPKYLFRKEGQNVTLSCEQNLNHDAMYWYRQDPGQGLRLIYYSQIVNDFQKGDIAEGYSVSREKKESFPLTVTSAQKNPTAFYLCASSPMSGSENTEAFFGQGTRLTVV.

CDR3 sequence (DNA): TGTGCCAGCAAAGTTCTGGGACTAGCGGGCCTTAGCTCCTACGAGCAGTACTTC. It translates to CASKVLGLAGLSSYEQYF. The chain employs TRBV27 and TRBJ2-7, with 12 bases that match TRBD2. J was trimmed by 0 bases and V by 7 bases; bases with no gene match: 13. Germline-derived CDR1 and CDR2 are MNHEY and SMNVEV (reference sequence). The CDR3 has 18 residues.

V gene TRBV6-5 combines with J gene TRBJ1-1; TRBD1 matches at 7 bases. CDR3 size: 15 residues. The V gene's germline CDR1 is MNHEY and CDR2 SVGAGI. With 6 bases clipped from V and 7 bases from J, the junction kept 14 bases outside the gene matches. The CDR3, as DNA: TGTGCCAGCAGGAACGGACAGGTGGAACATGATGAAGCTTTCTTT. It is translated as CASRNGQVEHDEAFF.

The rearrangement links TRBV28 to TRBJ1-4; 7 bases are a match to TRBD1. CDR1 is MDHEN, CDR2 SYDVKM, per germline. V lost 6 bases and J lost 5; bases outside the gene matches: 3. The CDR3 loop spans 13 amino acids. CDR3 DNA: TGTGCCAGCAGGTTACAGGGGAATGAAAAACTGTTTTTT. Translating gives CASRLQGNEKLFF.

This chain uses TRBV19 with TRBJ2-2; a possible D gene is TRBD2 (5 bases). CDR1 is LNHDA and CDR2 is SQIVND in the germline V gene (reference sequence). V lost 7 bases and J 0 bases, leaving 18 bases between the germline ends. This CDR3 region has 17 residues. This CDR3 is CASTPSARGPNTGELFF. The CDR3 coding sequence is TGTGCCAGTACCCCCTCAGCGAGAGGGCCGAACACCGGGGAGCTGTTTTTT.

The chain employs TRBV6-5 and TRBJ1-2; 7 positions agree with TRBD1. Germline V lookup: CDR1 MNHEY, CDR2 SVGAGI. CDR3 length: 15 residues. Losses at the gene ends were 3 bases for V and 4 bases for J; bases not matched to a gene: 8. The CDR3 coding sequence is TGTGCCAGCAGTTATCGGCAGGGGGACGTCTATGGCTACACCTTC. As protein: CASSYRQGDVYGYTF.

V gene TRBV29-1 combines with J gene TRBJ2-7; 9 nucleotides line up with TRBD2. CDR1 is SQVTM and CDR2 is ANQGSEA in the germline V gene. The CDR3 consists of 14 residues. V lost 2 bases, J lost 1 base, and 3 bases stayed unmatched. CDR3 nucleotides: TGCAGCGTTGAAACTAGCGGGCCTTCCTACGAGCAGTACTTC. Translating it yields CSVETSGPSYEQYF.

Note on this clone: The sample holds other DNA sequences that translate to the same CDR3. The V and J genes are TRBV27 and TRBJ1-2; the match to TRBD1 covers 8 bases. The CDR3 has 15 amino acids. The germline V gene encodes CDR1 MNHEY and CDR2 SMNVEV (reference sequence). V trimming: 0 bases; J trimming: 8 bases; junction bases outside the gene matches: 8. For the CDR3, the DNA is TGTGCCAGCAGTTTATCCCAAGGACAGGGAAACGGCTACACCTTC. Its protein product is CASSLSQGQGNGYTF.

Note on this clone: This sample includes further DNA sequences coding for the same CDR3. The rearrangement joins TRBV7-9 to TRBJ1-1, with D unclear. Per germline, CDR1 SEHNR and CDR2 FQNEAQ (reference sequence). Deletions cut 2 bases from V and 0 bases from J, with 7 bases between. CDR3 length: 14 residues. CDR3 nucleotide sequence: TGTGCCAGCAGCTTACCAGGATTGAACACTGAAGCTTTCTTT. Translating gives CASSLPGLNTEAFF.

This chain connects TRBV29-1 to TRBJ1-3; weak D call: TRBD1 (6 bases). In germline, CDR1 is SQVTM, CDR2 ANQGSEA. The CDR3 is 13 amino acids. V shed 6 bases and J shed 0 bases, with 9 bases lying between them. CDR3 in amino acids: CSVGGHSGNTIYF. The DNA of the CDR3 is TGCAGCGTCGGGGGACACTCTGGAAACACCATATATTTT.

The chain joins TRBV27 to TRBJ1-2, with D unresolved. Trimming removed 4 bases from V and 0 bases from J, with 6 bases in between. The germline V gene has CDR1 MNHEY and CDR2 SMNVEV (reference sequence). This CDR3 comprises 13 residues. CDR3: CASSSHTNYGYTF. DNA for the CDR3: TGTGCCAGCAGTTCCCATACTAACTATGGCTACACCTTC.

This chain joins TRBV29-1 and TRBJ2-7; tentatively, D is TRBD2 (6 bases). Germline V gene data show CDR1 as SQVTM and CDR2 as ANQGSEA. V dropped 7 bases and J dropped 7 bases, with 17 bases sitting between them. The CDR3 is 12 amino acids. The CDR3 reads CSGTGLPGEQYF. The CDR3 nucleotides read TGCAGCGGTACGGGACTCCCGGGAGAGCAGTACTTC.

This clone was picked up one time. This chain links TRBV7-9 with TRBJ2-3, with 16 bases lining up with TRBD2. The J segment lost 4 bases and the V segment lost 5 bases, leaving 12 bases of the junction unmatched. The germline gives CDR1 SEHNR, CDR2 FQNEAQ (reference sequence). This CDR3 region has 19 residues. The CDR3 spells CASSPPPGLAGGPADTQYF. The CDR3 DNA reads as TGTGCCAGCAGCCCGCCCCCGGGACTAGCGGGAGGGCCGGCAGATACGCAGTATTTT.

The J gene is TRBJ2-7, the V gene TRBV7-9; D remains ambiguous. The V gene's germline CDR1 is SEHNR and CDR2 FQNEAQ (reference sequence). The CDR3 has 15 amino acids. Trimming pared 5 bases from V and 1 base from J, leaving 15 bases between. CDR3 sequence (DNA): TGTGCCAGCAGCCCCACCACGGACCGATCCTACGAGCAGTACTTC. The encoded protein is CASSPTTDRSYEQYF. The full variable domain, its missing parts supplied by reference TRBV7-9 and TRBJ2-7, is DTGVSQNPRHKITKRGQNVTFRCDPISEHNRLYWYRQTLGQGPEFLTYFQNEAQLEKSRLLSDRFSAERPKGSFSTLEIQRTEQGDSAMYLCASSPTTDRSYEQYFGPGTRLTVT.

The chain uses TRBV28 and TRBJ1-4; D is perhaps TRBD1 (5 bases). The germline CDR1 and CDR2 sequences are MDHEN and SYDVKM. V lost 8 bases and J lost 4, with 17 bases in between. The CDR3 length is 15 residues. Here the CDR3 DNA reads TGTGCCAGCCGTCCGGGGGTGCAGGGTAATGAAAAACTGTTTTTT. Protein sequence: CASRPGVQGNEKLFF.

The chain has TRBV11-2 and TRBJ2-1; unclear D gene. From germline, CDR1 is SGHAT and CDR2 FQNNGV. Trimming removed 4 bases at V and 4 bases at J, with 11 bases between. CDR3 length equals 14 residues. CDR3: CASSSQGLYNEQFF. The DNA for the CDR3 is TGTGCCAGCAGCTCTCAAGGGCTGTACAATGAGCAGTTCTTC.

Of note for this clone: The sample carries other DNA sequences with the same CDR3. V is TRBV29-1 and J is TRBJ2-1; 7 bases fit TRBD2. Per the germline V gene, CDR1 is SQVTM and CDR2 is ANQGSEA. The J segment lost 2 bases and the V segment lost 4 bases, leaving 2 bases of the junction unmatched. The CDR3 is 13 residues long. In DNA, the CDR3 is TGCAGCGTTGTCCTAGCGGCCTACAATGAGCAGTTCTTC. Its protein product is CSVVLAAYNEQFF.

As concerns this clone: It is likely a read error, because the conserved phenylalanine at the end of the CDR3 is missing. This chain joins TRBV30 and TRBJ1-2; D perhaps matches TRBD1 (6 bases). The V gene's germline CDR1 is GTSNPN and CDR2 SVGIG (reference sequence). This CDR3 region has 15 residues. Trimming took off 0 bases at V and 5 bases at J, with 16 bases between the two ends. CDR3 bases: TGTGCCTGGAGTGTCTTGCCCGGGGGCGCATATGGCTACACCCTC. It translates to CAWSVLPGGAYGYTL.

The CDR3 reads CASSSRDGRYNEQFF. CDR3 nucleotides: TGTGCCAGCAGCTCCCGGGACGGAAGATACAATGAGCAGTTCTTC. J is TRBJ2-1 and V is TRBV13; either TRBD1 or TRBD2 may fit D (5 bases each). Germline V lookup: CDR1 PRHDT, CDR2 FYEKMQ (reference sequence). The CDR3 is made up of 15 amino acids. Trimming took 4 bases from V and 4 from J, leaving 14 bases between them.